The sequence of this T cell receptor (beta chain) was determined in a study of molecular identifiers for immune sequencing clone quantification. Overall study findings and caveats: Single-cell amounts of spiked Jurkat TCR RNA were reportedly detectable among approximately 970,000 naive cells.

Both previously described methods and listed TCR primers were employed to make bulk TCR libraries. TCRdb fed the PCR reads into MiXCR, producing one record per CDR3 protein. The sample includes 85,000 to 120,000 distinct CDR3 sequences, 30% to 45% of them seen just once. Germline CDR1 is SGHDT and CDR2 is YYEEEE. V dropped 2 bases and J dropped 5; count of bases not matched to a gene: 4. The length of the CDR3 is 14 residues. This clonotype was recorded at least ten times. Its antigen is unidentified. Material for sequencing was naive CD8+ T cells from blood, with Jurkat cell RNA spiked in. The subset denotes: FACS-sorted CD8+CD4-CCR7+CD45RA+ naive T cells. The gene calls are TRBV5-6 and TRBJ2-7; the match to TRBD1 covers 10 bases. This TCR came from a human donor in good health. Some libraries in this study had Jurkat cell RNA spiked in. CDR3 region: CASSFGTGADEQYF. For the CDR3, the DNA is TGTGCCAGCAGCTTCGGGACAGGGGCCGACGAGCAGTACTTC.